These 20 T cell receptor beta chains were sequenced from one sample in a study of tissue T cells after allogeneic stem cell transplantation. Time point noted: mouse harvest day 7 after allogeneic transplant. Tail vein injection delivered 10^7 T-cell-depleted bone marrow cells and 10^6 splenic CD5+ T cells. Method: immunoSEQ multiplex PCR; TCRdb's copy keeps in-frame clones and lacks some. The sample has 6,000 or so clones, approximately 50% seen once. The sample taken for sequencing was gut tissue. All receptors derive from a female BALB/c mouse given C57BL/6 T cells with graft-versus-host disease after an allogeneic hematopoietic cell transplant.

This clone was observed a handful of times. Genes and germline come from the mouse. The CDR3 goes on 1 residue after the read ends, and that part is filled in from the germline J gene. This chain joins TRBV13-2 and TRBJ1-1; the D is unclear. Germline CDR1 reads NNHNN; CDR2 reads SYGAGS (reference sequence). This CDR3 contains 14 residues. Trimming took 1 base from V and 4 from J, leaving 11 bases between them. The CDR3 DNA, read in part, is TGTGCCAGCGGTGATATGGGGAAGGGCACAGAAGTCTTC. Its protein product is CASGDMGKGTEVF. The whole CDR3 protein reads CASGDMGKGTEVFF.

Only a few counts were recorded for this clone. Gene names are the mouse ones. From the germline J gene comes the end of the CDR3, since the read stops 1 residue before it. The V gene is TRBV19, the J gene TRBJ2-1; D tentatively fits TRBD1 or TRBD2 (5 bases each). The CDR3 contains 15 residues. Germline assignment: CDR1 FNHDT and CDR2 SITEND (reference sequence). V lost 0 bases to trimming and J lost 5 bases, with 12 bases between them. CDR3 loop: CASSIGGRPDAEQFF. The sequenced CDR3 bases are TGTGCCAGCAGTATAGGGGGGAGGCCTGATGCTGAGCAGTTC.

Of note for this clone: The gene names here belong to mouse. The observed sequence ends 1 residue before the CDR3 terminus, with the missing tail filled in from the germline J gene. V is TRBV20 and J is TRBJ2-5; D ambiguous. The germline gives CDR1 GFQATS, CDR2 STVNSAI. V lost 1 base and J 2 bases, leaving 7 bases between the germline ends. The CDR3 sequence is 13 residues long. CDR3 DNA, as far as it was read: TGTGGTGCTAGGGGCGGGATCCAAGACACCCAGTAC. It yields the protein CGARGGIQDTQY. The full CDR3 reads CGARGGIQDTQYF.

Points on this clone: Gene names and germline refer to mouse. Read sequence stops 1 residue before the CDR3 end, and the germline J gene provides the missing end. The V call is TRBV3, the J call TRBJ2-2; D assignment may be TRBD1 or TRBD2 (6 bases each). Trimming pared 1 base from V and 3 bases from J, leaving 9 bases between. In germline, CDR1 is SNHLY, CDR2 FYNGKV (reference sequence). The CDR3 has 15 amino acids. CDR3 bases read: TGTGCCAGCAGCTTAGTGGGGGCGGACACCGGGCAGCTCTAC. Translated: CASSLVGADTGQLY. The entire CDR3 is CASSLVGADTGQLYF.

This clone showed up just a few times. Germline and genes: mouse. Sequencing ends 1 residue short of the CDR3 end; the germline J gene provides the rest. V usage is TRBV23 and J usage is TRBJ2-5; TRBD2 is the table's D call and was not checked against the DNA. Germline loops: CDR1 KGHTA, CDR2 FQNQQP. CDR3 length equals 16 residues. CDR3: CSSSVLGGINQDTQYF. CDR3 DNA (partial): TGCTCCAGCAGCGTACTGGGGGGGATTAACCAAGACACCCAGTAC.

A word on this clone: Each gene name is a mouse one. The observed sequence ends 1 residue before the CDR3 terminus, with the missing tail filled in from the germline J gene. The chain has TRBV26 and TRBJ1-2, with 10 bases that match TRBD1. The CDR3 has 15 amino acids. Trimming removed 2 bases from V and 4 bases from J; junction bases left unmatched: 4. Germline CDR1 and CDR2: KGHPV and FQNQEV (reference sequence). This chain's CDR3 is CASSLKTGGASDYTF. The CDR3 bases that were read are TGTGCCAGCAGTCTGAAGACAGGGGGCGCCTCCGACTACACC.

For this clone: Gene and germline names: mouse. The CDR3 goes on 1 residue after the read ends, and that part is filled in from the germline J gene. The chain links TRBV2 to TRBJ1-4; D call uncertain. This CDR3 contains 15 residues. Trimming took off 4 bases at V and 0 bases at J, with 9 bases between the two ends. CDR1 and CDR2 (germline): LGHNA, YSYQKL. The part of the CDR3 DNA that was read is TGTGCCAGCAGCCCCACATCTTTTTCCAACGAAAGATTATTT. Amino acids: CASSPTSFSNERLF. The complete CDR3 reads CASSPTSFSNERLFF.

Comment on this clone: The listed genes are named as in mouse. The CDR3 end is not reached by the read, which stops 1 residue before it; the germline J gene fills it in. This chain joins TRBV15 and TRBJ1-1; D unclear. Trimming took 6 bases from V and 0 from J, leaving 5 bases between them. The CDR3 is made up of 12 amino acids. CDR1 and CDR2 from the germline V gene are SGHND and FRSKSL. The DNA read from the CDR3 is TGTGCCAGCAGACATACAAACACAGAAGTCTTC. Amino acids: CASRHTNTEVF. Given in full, the CDR3 is CASRHTNTEVFF.

In the case of this clone: Gene names and germline match the mouse. The sequence runs out 1 residue before the end of the CDR3; the remainder is reconstructed from the germline J gene. The chain combines TRBV29 with TRBJ2-4, with TRBD1 matching 7 bases. The CDR3 has 14 amino acids. V shed 6 bases, J shed 1 base, and the junction held 4 bases outside the gene matches. Germline V CDR1 and CDR2: MSHET, SYDVDS. CDR3 amino acids: CASRTGLGQNTLYF. The sequenced part of the CDR3 DNA is TGTGCTAGCAGGACAGGGTTGGGTCAAAACACCTTGTAC.

Note on this clone: Germline and genes: mouse. The CDR3 end falls 1 residue outside the read, so it is completed with the germline J gene. This chain uses TRBV12-1 with TRBJ2-4, with no clear D. The CDR3 length is 13 residues. Germline CDR1 and CDR2: SGHSN and HYEKVE. V lost 4 bases to trimming and J lost 4 bases, with 11 bases between them. CDR3 bases read: TGTGCCAGCTCCGCCGGGCAGGAAAACACCTTGTAC. It specifies CASSAGQENTLY. Given in full, the CDR3 is CASSAGQENTLYF.

This clone was seen a handful of times. Gene labels here are mouse ones. The observed sequence ends 1 residue before the CDR3 terminus, with the missing tail filled in from the germline J gene. The rearrangement joins TRBV26 to TRBJ1-4, with D unresolved. CDR3 size: 15 residues. CDR1 and CDR2 from the germline V gene are KGHPV and FQNQEV (reference sequence). Trimming took off 3 bases at V and 0 bases at J, with 8 bases between the two ends. The CDR3 spells CASSLGRISNERLFF. Partial CDR3 DNA: TGTGCCAGCAGTCTCGGACGGATTTCCAACGAAAGATTATTT.

Details on this clone: These gene names are mouse names. Other DNA sequences in this specimen translate into the identical CDR3. The covered CDR3 bases are TGTGCAAGCAGCTTAGATAGGGATGAACAGTAC. This gives the protein CASSLDRDEQY. The full CDR3 sequence reads CASSLDRDEQYF. This chain uses TRBV16 with TRBJ2-7, with D unresolved. From the germline J gene comes the end of the CDR3, since the read stops 1 residue before it. The germline CDR1 and CDR2 sequences are SGHSA and FRNQAP. The V and J ends lost 0 bases and 5 bases respectively, with 5 bases between them. The CDR3 is made up of 12 amino acids.

In this sample, this clone turned up a few times. These gene names are mouse names. CDR3: CASSLDWGPGEQYF. The CDR3 DNA, read in part, is TGTGCCAGCAGCCTAGACTGGGGGCCTGGGGAACAGTAC. The rearrangement links TRBV3 to TRBJ2-7; 9 nucleotides match TRBD2. The CDR3 end falls 1 residue outside the read, so it is completed with the germline J gene. CDR1 is SNHLY, CDR2 FYNGKV, per germline (reference sequence). This CDR3 comprises 14 residues. With 5 bases clipped from V and 7 bases from J, the junction kept 9 bases outside the gene matches.

A note on this clone: Gene names and germline match the mouse. From the germline J gene comes the end of the CDR3, since the read stops 1 residue before it. This chain links TRBV31 with TRBJ2-7; D is perhaps TRBD2 (6 bases). The CDR3 runs to 13 residues. Germline V gene lookup returns CDR1 GKSSPN and CDR2 SITVG. V shed 0 bases and J shed 3 bases, with 9 bases lying between them. CDR3 residues: CAWSLWGIYEQYF. Incomplete CDR3 DNA: TGTGCCTGGAGTCTGTGGGGGATCTATGAACAGTAC.

This clone has just a few counts. The listed genes are named as in mouse. The CDR3 extends 1 residue past the end of the read, so its final part is completed from the germline J gene. V usage is TRBV26 and J usage is TRBJ1-3, with 7 bases aligning to TRBD1. With 6 bases clipped from V and 4 bases from J, the junction kept 6 bases outside the gene matches. The CDR3 is made up of 14 amino acids. Germline loops: CDR1 KGHPV, CDR2 FQNQEV (reference sequence). This CDR3 is CASSPTGDGNTLYF. The sequenced part of the CDR3 DNA is TGTGCCAGCAGCCCAACAGGGGACGGAAATACGCTCTAT.

On this clone itself: The gene names here belong to mouse. Read data end 1 residue before the CDR3 end; the end is taken from the germline J gene. The rearrangement uses TRBV23 and TRBJ2-7. From germline, CDR1 is KGHTA and CDR2 FQNQQP. The CDR3 contains 16 residues. The CDR3 bases that were read are TGCTCCAGCAGTCAATCGGTGCGGGGTAGCTCCTATGAACAGTAC. It encodes CSSSQSVRGSSYEQY. The entire CDR3 protein reads CSSSQSVRGSSYEQYF.

Turning to this clone: Gene names are mouse gene names. The CDR3 end falls 1 residue outside the read, so it is completed with the germline J gene. The gene calls are TRBV26 and TRBJ2-3; TRBD1 aligns across 8 bases. Germline V gene lookup returns CDR1 KGHPV and CDR2 FQNQEV (reference sequence). The CDR3 runs 12 residues. With 5 bases clipped from V and 8 bases from J, the junction kept 3 bases outside the gene matches. This CDR3 is CASSGTGRTLYF. Incomplete CDR3 DNA: TGTGCCAGCAGTGGGACAGGCAGAACGCTGTAT.

Worth noting for this clone: Gene names are mouse gene names. The CDR3 DNA, read in part, is TGCTCCAGCAGCAACCAGGGGGCAGAAACGCTGTAT. Translation: CSSSNQGAETLY. The complete CDR3 protein is CSSSNQGAETLYF. The chain combines TRBV23 with TRBJ2-3; the table's D call, TRBD1, was not checked against the DNA. The read comes to an end 1 residue before the CDR3 does, leaving the germline J gene to fill in the end. Per the germline V gene, CDR1 is KGHTA and CDR2 is FQNQQP. CDR3 length equals 13 residues. Drawing the rest from reference TRBV23 and TRBJ2-3, the complete variable domain is DAAVTQKPRYLIKMKGQEAEMKCIPEKGHTAVFWYQQKQSKELKFLIYFQNQQPLDQIDMVKERFSAVCPSSSLCSLGIRTCEAEDSALYLCSSSNQGAETLYFGSGTRLTVL.

As to this clone: Gene labels here are mouse ones. The CDR3 extends 1 residue past the end of the read, so its final part is completed from the germline J gene. V and J are TRBV3 and TRBJ1-4; possibly TRBD1 for D (6 bases). Germline V CDR1 and CDR2: SNHLY, FYNGKV (reference sequence). The CDR3 runs to 15 residues. Between the trimmed V and J ends, which lost 5 bases and 0 bases, there was a span of 10 bases. CDR3 bases read: TGTGCCAGCAGCAAGGACAGAATTTCCAACGAAAGATTATTT. It is translated as CASSKDRISNERLF. The entire CDR3 is CASSKDRISNERLFF.

In its sample, this clone was seen a few times. Germline and genes: mouse. The observed sequence ends 1 residue before the CDR3 terminus, with the missing tail filled in from the germline J gene. The chain is built from TRBV26 and TRBJ2-5; the D is unclear. The CDR3 is 15 amino acids. Germline CDR1 and CDR2: KGHPV and FQNQEV (reference sequence). Deletions cut 0 bases from V and 0 bases from J, with 7 bases between. The CDR3 here is CASSLSRFNQDTQYF. Partial CDR3 DNA: TGTGCCAGCAGTCTGTCGAGATTTAACCAAGACACCCAGTAC.